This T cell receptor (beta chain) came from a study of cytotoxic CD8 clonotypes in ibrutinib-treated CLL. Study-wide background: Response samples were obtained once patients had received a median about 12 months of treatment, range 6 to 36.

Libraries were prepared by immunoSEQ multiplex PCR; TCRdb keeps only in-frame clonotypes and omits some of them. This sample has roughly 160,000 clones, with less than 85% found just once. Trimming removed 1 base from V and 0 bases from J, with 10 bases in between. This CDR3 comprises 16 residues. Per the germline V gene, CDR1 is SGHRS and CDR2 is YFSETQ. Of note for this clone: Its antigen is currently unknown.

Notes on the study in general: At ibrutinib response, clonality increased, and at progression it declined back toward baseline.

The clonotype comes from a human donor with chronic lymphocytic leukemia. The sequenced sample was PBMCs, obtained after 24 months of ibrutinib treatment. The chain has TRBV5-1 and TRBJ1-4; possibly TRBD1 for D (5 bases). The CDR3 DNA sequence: TGCGCCAGCAGCTTGCGGCCGGGGGCAACTAATGAAAAACTGTTTTTT. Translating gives CASSLRPGATNEKLFF.